This is a list of T cell receptor beta chains from one sample in a study of OX40 agonist ivuxolimab in advanced cancers. Libraries were prepared by immunoSEQ multiplex PCR; TCRdb keeps only in-frame clonotypes and omits some of them. The sample holds more than 75,000 clones, around four fifths seen once. This specimen was CD4+ or CD8+ T cells sorted from blood, taken in a trial of the OX40 agonist ivuxolimab. Receptors originate from an adult with an advanced solid tumor such as melanoma, head and neck, liver or kidney cancer. The CDR3 runs from the conserved cysteine through the conserved F or W. D genes are given only for firm matches. Clone size is given for some rows only: seen once, a few or many times, or a class if the clone is expanded.

clone_size: -
d_call: TRBD2
j_call: TRBJ2-7
v_call: TRBV11-3
cdr3_nt: TGTGCCAGCAGCTCTCGACTAGCGGGGAGCGAGCAGTACTTC
cdr3_aa: CASSSRLAGSEQYF

clone_size: -
d_call: -
j_call: TRBJ1-6
v_call: TRBV10-3
cdr3_nt: TGTGCCATCAGTGACGGAGATTCACCCCTCCACTTT
cdr3_aa: CAISDGDSPLHF

clone_size: few
d_call: -
j_call: TRBJ1-6
v_call: TRBV15
cdr3_nt: TGTGCCACCAGCAGAGAGACTGCGGGGAATTCACCCCTCCACTTT
cdr3_aa: CATSRETAGNSPLHF

clone_size: -
d_call: -
j_call: TRBJ2-1
v_call: TRBV4-3
cdr3_nt: TGCGCCAGCAGCCAAGAGGGGTCCTACAATGAGCAGTTCTTC
cdr3_aa: CASSQEGSYNEQFF

clone_size: -
d_call: TRBD1
j_call: TRBJ2-1
v_call: TRBV12-5
cdr3_nt: TGTGCTAGTGGGGGCCCCCGGACAGGGGGCGGGAATGAGCAGTTCTTC
cdr3_aa: CASGGPRTGGGNEQFF

clone_size: -
d_call: TRBD2
j_call: TRBJ2-7
v_call: TRBV7-3
cdr3_nt: TGTGCCAGCAGTCCTCTAGCGGGGTACTACGAGCAGTACTTC
cdr3_aa: CASSPLAGYYEQYF

clone_size: once
d_call: TRBD2
j_call: TRBJ2-7
v_call: TRBV28
cdr3_nt: TGTGCCACCACCCTAGCGGGGGACTCCTACGAGCAGTACTTC
cdr3_aa: CATTLAGDSYEQYF

clone_size: once
d_call: TRBD1
j_call: TRBJ2-1
v_call: TRBV6-5
cdr3_nt: TGTGCCAGCAGTTGGCGGACAGGGGTGGACAATGAGCAGTTCTTC
cdr3_aa: CASSWRTGVDNEQFF

clone_size: once
d_call: TRBD1
j_call: TRBJ1-4
v_call: TRBV2
cdr3_nt: TGTGCCAGCAGCCAACAGGGGGCGACTAATGAAAAACTGTTTTTT
cdr3_aa: CASSQQGATNEKLFF

clone_size: -
d_call: -
j_call: TRBJ1-1
v_call: TRBV4-3
cdr3_nt: TGCGCCAGCAGCCAAGATCGGGGCGGGAGAAGTACTGAAGCTTTCTTT
cdr3_aa: CASSQDRGGRSTEAFF

clone_size: -
d_call: -
j_call: TRBJ2-2
v_call: TRBV19
cdr3_nt: TGTGCCAGTAGTATTACCGGAGGATGGGGGCCGGAGGCGGGGAGCTCGGAGCTGTTTTTT
cdr3_aa: CASSITGGWGPEAGSSELFF

clone_size: -
d_call: -
j_call: TRBJ2-2
v_call: TRBV7-3
cdr3_nt: TGTGCCAGCAGCTTAGATAGCAGAAACACCGGGGAGCTGTTTTTT
cdr3_aa: CASSLDSRNTGELFF

clone_size: -
d_call: -
j_call: TRBJ1-1
v_call: TRBV10-3
cdr3_nt: TGTGCCATCAGTGGAGGGGGAACTGAAGCTTTCTTT
cdr3_aa: CAISGGGTEAFF

clone_size: -
d_call: TRBD1
j_call: TRBJ1-4
v_call: TRBV7-8
cdr3_nt: TGTGCCAGCAGCTCAAGGACAGGCAGTTTTGAAAAACTGTTTTTT
cdr3_aa: CASSSRTGSFEKLFF

clone_size: -
d_call: TRBD1
j_call: TRBJ1-5
v_call: TRBV27
cdr3_nt: TGTGCCAGCAGAGGACAGGTTAACCATCAGCCCCAGCATTTT
cdr3_aa: CASRGQVNHQPQHF

clone_size: -
d_call: -
j_call: TRBJ1-2
v_call: TRBV9
cdr3_nt: TGTGCCAGCAGCGTAGGGCAGGGCGTCAACTATGGCTACACCTTC
cdr3_aa: CASSVGQGVNYGYTF

clone_size: -
d_call: -
j_call: TRBJ2-1
v_call: TRBV4-3
cdr3_nt: TGCGCCAGCAGCCACCTGGACAATGAGCAGTTCTTC
cdr3_aa: CASSHLDNEQFF

clone_size: -
d_call: -
j_call: TRBJ1-1
v_call: TRBV28
cdr3_nt: TGTGCCAGCAGTTTATACAAGCACACTGAAGCTTTCTTT
cdr3_aa: CASSLYKHTEAFF

clone_size: -
d_call: -
j_call: TRBJ1-2
v_call: TRBV19
cdr3_nt: TGTGCCAGTAGTCCCAATCCTGTAGTTGGCTACACCTTC
cdr3_aa: CASSPNPVVGYTF

clone_size: -
d_call: TRBD2
j_call: TRBJ2-3
v_call: TRBV30
cdr3_nt: TGTGCCTGGAGTGTAGGTGCGGGAGGTAACACAGATACGCAGTATTTT
cdr3_aa: CAWSVGAGGNTDTQYF

clone_size: -
d_call: -
j_call: TRBJ1-1
v_call: TRBV6-5
cdr3_nt: TGTGCCAGCAGACTCCAGGGAAGTAACACTGAAGCTTTCTTT
cdr3_aa: CASRLQGSNTEAFF

clone_size: -
d_call: -
j_call: TRBJ2-1
v_call: TRBV5-8
cdr3_nt: TGTGCCAGCAGCTTGGCTGAGTTCTTC
cdr3_aa: CASSLAEFF

clone_size: -
d_call: -
j_call: TRBJ1-1
v_call: TRBV5-4
cdr3_nt: TGTGCCAGCAGCTTGGCCGATGCAAGTGAAGCTTTCTTT
cdr3_aa: CASSLADASEAFF

clone_size: -
d_call: TRBD1
j_call: TRBJ2-4
v_call: TRBV2
cdr3_nt: TGTGCCAGCACCCTGACAGGGATCTCCAAAAACATTCAGTACTTC
cdr3_aa: CASTLTGISKNIQYF

clone_size: -
d_call: TRBD2
j_call: TRBJ2-1
v_call: TRBV9
cdr3_nt: TGTGCCAGCAGCGTAGGCGGGGGGGAAAATGAGCAGTTCTTC
cdr3_aa: CASSVGGGENEQFF

clone_size: -
d_call: -
j_call: TRBJ1-5
v_call: TRBV6-5
cdr3_nt: TGTGCCAGCAGTTTGGTTAATGGACCCCAGCATTTT
cdr3_aa: CASSLVNGPQHF

clone_size: few
d_call: TRBD2
j_call: TRBJ2-1
v_call: TRBV7-3
cdr3_nt: TGTGCCAGCAGCTTATTGGTGACTAGCGGCAATGAGCAGTTCTTC
cdr3_aa: CASSLLVTSGNEQFF

clone_size: -
d_call: TRBD1
j_call: TRBJ1-1
v_call: TRBV7-2
cdr3_nt: TGTGCCAGCAGCACCAGGACAGGGGTGGGCACTGAAGCTTTCTTT
cdr3_aa: CASSTRTGVGTEAFF

clone_size: -
d_call: -
j_call: TRBJ2-1
v_call: TRBV28
cdr3_nt: TGTGCCAGCAGTTCGGATCGACTAAACAATGAGCAGTTCTTC
cdr3_aa: CASSSDRLNNEQFF

clone_size: -
d_call: -
j_call: TRBJ2-5
v_call: TRBV7-2
cdr3_nt: TGTGCCAGCAGCCCTCACCGGGGGAGACAAGAGACCCAGTACTTC
cdr3_aa: CASSPHRGRQETQYF

clone_size: -
d_call: -
j_call: TRBJ1-1
v_call: TRBV11-2
cdr3_nt: TGTGCCAGCAGCCCCACGGAGAACACTGAAGCTTTCTTT
cdr3_aa: CASSPTENTEAFF

clone_size: -
d_call: TRBD1
j_call: TRBJ1-5
v_call: TRBV28
cdr3_nt: TGTGCCAGCAGTTTTCCTACAGGGGTCTATGGCAATCAGCCCCAGCATTTT
cdr3_aa: CASSFPTGVYGNQPQHF

clone_size: -
d_call: -
j_call: TRBJ2-1
v_call: TRBV7-8
cdr3_nt: TGTGCCAGCAGCCTAGGGGCGGGTGAGCAGTTCTTC
cdr3_aa: CASSLGAGEQFF

clone_size: once
d_call: TRBD2
j_call: TRBJ2-2
v_call: TRBV6-5
cdr3_nt: TGTGCCAGCGCGCGGGAGATCGCCGGGGAGCTGTTTTTT
cdr3_aa: CASAREIAGELFF

clone_size: -
d_call: -
j_call: TRBJ2-6
v_call: TRBV29-1
cdr3_nt: TGCAGCGTTGAAGGGGGAGGCGGGGCCAACGTCCTGACTTTC
cdr3_aa: CSVEGGGGANVLTF

clone_size: once
d_call: TRBD2
j_call: TRBJ2-2
v_call: TRBV6-6
cdr3_nt: TGTGCCAGCAGTTTGGGACTAGCGCATAACACCGGGGAGCTGTTTTTT
cdr3_aa: CASSLGLAHNTGELFF

clone_size: -
d_call: -
j_call: TRBJ1-2
v_call: TRBV19
cdr3_nt: TGTGCCAGTAGTCCCAGGGCGGGTGGCTACACCTTC
cdr3_aa: CASSPRAGGYTF

clone_size: -
d_call: -
j_call: TRBJ1-1
v_call: TRBV6-5
cdr3_nt: TGTGCCAGCAGTTACTCGAGCAGGGTCACTGAAGCTTTCTTT
cdr3_aa: CASSYSSRVTEAFF

clone_size: -
d_call: -
j_call: TRBJ2-1
v_call: TRBV4-1
cdr3_nt: TGCGCCAGCAGCCAAGCCCGGGTTCAATTAGGTCAGCAGTTCTTC
cdr3_aa: CASSQARVQLGQQFF

clone_size: -
d_call: -
j_call: TRBJ1-2
v_call: TRBV6-5
cdr3_nt: TGTGCCAGCAGTTTCGGAATAGGACAGATCAATGGCTACACCTTC
cdr3_aa: CASSFGIGQINGYTF

clone_size: once
d_call: -
j_call: TRBJ1-2
v_call: TRBV6-1
cdr3_nt: TGTGCCAGCAGTGAAGCGCTGGAGGGATTGCGTGGCTACACCTTC
cdr3_aa: CASSEALEGLRGYTF

clone_size: once
d_call: -
j_call: TRBJ2-1
v_call: TRBV9
cdr3_nt: TGTGCCAGCAGCCACCCCCAAGGGGGGGGCGCGGTCGACAATGAGCAGTTCTTC
cdr3_aa: CASSHPQGGGAVDNEQFF

clone_size: few
d_call: -
j_call: TRBJ2-4
v_call: TRBV7-2
cdr3_nt: TGTGCCAGCAGCACCCCGGTGAGGACCAAAAACATTCAGTACTTC
cdr3_aa: CASSTPVRTKNIQYF

clone_size: once
d_call: -
j_call: TRBJ2-5
v_call: TRBV23-1
cdr3_nt: TGCGCCAGCAGTCGCCGAAGGGGCCCTAGGAAGGAGACCCAGTACTTC
cdr3_aa: CASSRRRGPRKETQYF

clone_size: few
d_call: -
j_call: TRBJ1-4
v_call: TRBV27
cdr3_nt: TGTGCCAGCAGTTTAACTCGACGCCGGGACGGATTTAATGAAAAACTGTTTTTT
cdr3_aa: CASSLTRRRDGFNEKLFF

clone_size: -
d_call: -
j_call: TRBJ1-4
v_call: TRBV18
cdr3_nt: TGTGCCAGCTCAGTGGATAATGAAAAACTGTTTTTT
cdr3_aa: CASSVDNEKLFF

clone_size: -
d_call: -
j_call: TRBJ2-7
v_call: TRBV28
cdr3_nt: TGTGCCAGCAGCCGTACAGAGCAGTACTTC
cdr3_aa: CASSRTEQYF

clone_size: -
d_call: -
j_call: TRBJ1-4
v_call: TRBV30
cdr3_nt: TGTGCCTGGAGCAATGCGGCAGGGCCAAGTGAAAAACTGTTTTTT
cdr3_aa: CAWSNAAGPSEKLFF

clone_size: -
d_call: TRBD1
j_call: TRBJ1-1
v_call: TRBV10-3
cdr3_nt: TGTGCCATCACTCTGTCGGACAGGGGGGTGGCTGAAGCTTTCTTT
cdr3_aa: CAITLSDRGVAEAFF

clone_size: -
d_call: -
j_call: TRBJ1-1
v_call: TRBV27
cdr3_nt: TGTGCCAGCAGTCTCACCGAGATCATGAACACTGAAGCTTTCTTT
cdr3_aa: CASSLTEIMNTEAFF

clone_size: -
d_call: -
j_call: TRBJ1-3
v_call: TRBV27
cdr3_nt: TGTGCCAGCAGCTACAGCCACAACTCTGGAAACACCATATATTTT
cdr3_aa: CASSYSHNSGNTIYF

clone_size: few
d_call: -
j_call: TRBJ1-6
v_call: TRBV6-4
cdr3_nt: TGTGCCAGCAGTGAATCAGAACGCTCACCCCTCCACTTT
cdr3_aa: CASSESERSPLHF

clone_size: -
d_call: TRBD1
j_call: TRBJ1-1
v_call: TRBV7-8
cdr3_nt: TGTGCCAGCAGCTTAACAGCAGGGACAGGTGATACTGAAGCTTTCTTT
cdr3_aa: CASSLTAGTGDTEAFF

clone_size: -
d_call: -
j_call: TRBJ2-5
v_call: TRBV19
cdr3_nt: TGTGCCAGTAGTATAAGGTGGGGAGAGACCCAGTACTTC
cdr3_aa: CASSIRWGETQYF

clone_size: -
d_call: -
j_call: TRBJ2-1
v_call: TRBV5-1
cdr3_nt: TGCGCCAGCAGCGTGTACTTAGAGGGTAATGAGCAGTTCTTC
cdr3_aa: CASSVYLEGNEQFF

clone_size: once
d_call: TRBD1
j_call: TRBJ1-6
v_call: TRBV7-8
cdr3_nt: TGTGCCAGCAGCTTAGGGGACAGCACTTATAATTCACCCCTCCACTTT
cdr3_aa: CASSLGDSTYNSPLHF

clone_size: -
d_call: -
j_call: TRBJ1-1
v_call: TRBV7-8
cdr3_nt: TGTGCCAGCAGCTTAGGGGGGGTACCTAGGAACACTGAAGCTTTCTTT
cdr3_aa: CASSLGGVPRNTEAFF